The rows below give T cell receptor beta chains drawn from one sample of a study of identical twins. TCRdb reprocessed the 5' RACE reads with MiXCR, giving one entry per CDR3 protein. Of over 550,000 distinct CDR3 sequences in the sample, about 7.6% were seen once. This same sample was also taken into another study, of yellow fever vaccine responses in identical twins.

Specimen: PBMCs. The receptor set was obtained from a woman under 30 in good health. The CDR3 runs from the conserved cysteine through the conserved F or W. The order of the fields is V gene, D gene, J gene, clone size, CDR3 DNA, CDR3 protein. A D gene is named only where the DNA matches it firmly. Size tells how often a clone was seen (once, few, many) or the class of an expanded clone, and some rows leave it out.

v_call: TRBV20-1; d_call: -; j_call: TRBJ1-6; clone_size: many; cdr3_nt: TGCAGTGCTCGGGTGGCTGCAGGGCAATTATCCTATAATTCACCCCTCCACTTT; cdr3_aa: CSARVAAGQLSYNSPLHF
v_call: TRBV12-3/TRBV12-4; d_call: -; j_call: TRBJ2-7; clone_size: few; cdr3_nt: TGTGCCAGCACCCTTAATCTAGTAGAGCAGTACTTC; cdr3_aa: CASTLNLVEQYF
v_call: TRBV14; d_call: -; j_call: TRBJ2-2; clone_size: -; cdr3_nt: TGTGCCAGCAGCCAAGATACCACAGGGCGAGGGGAGCTGTTTTTT; cdr3_aa: CASSQDTTGRGELFF
v_call: TRBV12-3/TRBV12-4; d_call: -; j_call: TRBJ2-7; clone_size: many; cdr3_nt: TGTGCCAGCAGTCATAACAGGGCCCTCTACGAGCAGTACTTC; cdr3_aa: CASSHNRALYEQYF
v_call: TRBV29-1; d_call: -; j_call: TRBJ2-1; clone_size: many; cdr3_nt: TGCAGCGTCCGAGGCGGCCTTAACAATGAGCAGTTCTTC; cdr3_aa: CSVRGGLNNEQFF
v_call: TRBV5-5; d_call: -; j_call: TRBJ2-3; clone_size: -; cdr3_nt: TGTGCCAGCAGCGCCAGGGGCACAGATACGCAGTATTTT; cdr3_aa: CASSARGTDTQYF
v_call: TRBV19; d_call: -; j_call: TRBJ1-5; clone_size: few; cdr3_nt: TGTGCCAGTAGTGCCCGTGGGCCCCAGCATTTT; cdr3_aa: CASSARGPQHF
v_call: TRBV18; d_call: -; j_call: TRBJ1-1; clone_size: few; cdr3_nt: TGTGCCAGCGCTGGGGGGGTCACTGAAGCTTTCTTT; cdr3_aa: CASAGGVTEAFF
v_call: TRBV6-5; d_call: -; j_call: TRBJ2-2; clone_size: -; cdr3_nt: TGTGCCAGCAGTTCCCCGCAACGGAACACCGGGGAGCTGTTTTTT; cdr3_aa: CASSSPQRNTGELFF
v_call: TRBV10-1; d_call: TRBD1; j_call: TRBJ2-2; clone_size: -; cdr3_nt: TGCGCCAGCAGTGGAAACAGGGGCGGGAACACCGGGGAGCTGTTTTTT; cdr3_aa: CASSGNRGGNTGELFF
v_call: TRBV15; d_call: -; j_call: TRBJ2-5; clone_size: many; cdr3_nt: TGTGCCACCAGCAGAGATGGGACAATCGGAGAGACCCAGTACTTC; cdr3_aa: CATSRDGTIGETQYF
v_call: TRBV25-1; d_call: -; j_call: TRBJ2-3; clone_size: -; cdr3_nt: TGTGCCAGCAGAGCACGGGGCGCCAGCACAGATACGCAGTATTTT; cdr3_aa: CASRARGASTDTQYF
v_call: TRBV9; d_call: -; j_call: TRBJ2-2; clone_size: few; cdr3_nt: TGTGCCAGCAGCCTTAGAGGAGGGGGTCGGACCGGGGAGCTGTTTTTT; cdr3_aa: CASSLRGGGRTGELFF
v_call: TRBV20-1; d_call: TRBD2; j_call: TRBJ2-5; clone_size: -; cdr3_nt: TGCAGTGCAATACCAATCGGCTCGGGACTAGCGGGACAAGAGACCCAGTACTTC; cdr3_aa: CSAIPIGSGLAGQETQYF
v_call: TRBV6-5; d_call: TRBD2; j_call: TRBJ2-2; clone_size: many; cdr3_nt: TGTGCCAGCAGTTACTCGGGGGGGACTAGGGCCGGGGAGCTGTTTTTT; cdr3_aa: CASSYSGGTRAGELFF
v_call: TRBV5-1; d_call: TRBD2; j_call: TRBJ2-1; clone_size: once; cdr3_nt: TGCGCCAGCAGCCTGACCGGGACTAGTCCCCATGAGCAGTTCTTC; cdr3_aa: CASSLTGTSPHEQFF
v_call: TRBV6-2/TRBV6-3; d_call: -; j_call: TRBJ2-1; clone_size: -; cdr3_nt: TGTGCCAGCAGTTCCTCTATCGCAGGTGAGCAGTTCTTC; cdr3_aa: CASSSSIAGEQFF
v_call: TRBV14; d_call: -; j_call: TRBJ2-1; clone_size: -; cdr3_nt: TGTGCCAGCAGCCCTCTAGCGCACCGCTCCTACAATGAGCAGTTCTTC; cdr3_aa: CASSPLAHRSYNEQFF
v_call: TRBV20-1; d_call: TRBD2; j_call: TRBJ2-2; clone_size: -; cdr3_nt: TGCAGTGCTAGAGATACGCTAGCGGGGGGGCCTACCTCGTTCACCGGGGAGCTGTTTTTT; cdr3_aa: CSARDTLAGGPTSFTGELFF
v_call: TRBV9; d_call: -; j_call: TRBJ1-2; clone_size: many; cdr3_nt: TGTGCCAGCAGCGTAGGAACAGGGTGGGATGGCTACACCTTC; cdr3_aa: CASSVGTGWDGYTF
v_call: TRBV12-3/TRBV12-4; d_call: -; j_call: TRBJ1-5; clone_size: few; cdr3_nt: TGTGCCAGCAGCCCCTTAGGGGGGGTGGTCAATCAGCCCCAGCATTTT; cdr3_aa: CASSPLGGVVNQPQHF
v_call: TRBV15; d_call: TRBD1; j_call: TRBJ2-1; clone_size: many; cdr3_nt: TGTGCCACCAGCAGAGGGAACCCGGGACAGGGCCGGAATGAGCAGTTCTTC; cdr3_aa: CATSRGNPGQGRNEQFF
v_call: TRBV9; d_call: -; j_call: TRBJ2-5; clone_size: -; cdr3_nt: TGTGCCAGCAGCGTAGGTAGTTCCACCACCCTAGGGGAGACCCAGTACTTC; cdr3_aa: CASSVGSSTTLGETQYF
v_call: TRBV3-1; d_call: -; j_call: TRBJ2-7; clone_size: -; cdr3_nt: TGTGCCAGCAGCCTAGCGGTCACGGGCGAGCAGTACTTC; cdr3_aa: CASSLAVTGEQYF
v_call: TRBV21-1; d_call: -; j_call: TRBJ2-5; clone_size: once; cdr3_nt: TGTGCCAACAGCTCCTCCGAGGGGGGGACAGGGAAAGAGACCCAGTACTTC; cdr3_aa: CANSSSEGGTGKETQYF
v_call: TRBV29-1; d_call: TRBD1; j_call: TRBJ2-1; clone_size: few; cdr3_nt: TGCAGCGTTGCCACGGGACAGGGGTCCGGGAAGTTCTTC; cdr3_aa: CSVATGQGSGKFF
v_call: TRBV28; d_call: -; j_call: TRBJ2-2; clone_size: many; cdr3_nt: TGTGCCAGCAGTTTATTCCCGGGGATAAACACCGGGGAGCTGTTTTTT; cdr3_aa: CASSLFPGINTGELFF
v_call: TRBV10-2; d_call: -; j_call: TRBJ1-6; clone_size: few; cdr3_nt: TGCGCCAGCAGTGAGTCGAGGGAGAGTCGGTCACCCCTCCACTTT; cdr3_aa: CASSESRESRSPLHF
v_call: TRBV2; d_call: -; j_call: TRBJ2-7; clone_size: many; cdr3_nt: TGTGCCAGCAGTGAGATAGGGCAGGGCTACGAGCAGTACTTC; cdr3_aa: CASSEIGQGYEQYF
v_call: TRBV5-1; d_call: -; j_call: TRBJ1-2; clone_size: -; cdr3_nt: TGCGCCAGCAGGAACGACTATGGCTACACCTTC; cdr3_aa: CASRNDYGYTF
v_call: TRBV5-1; d_call: -; j_call: TRBJ2-1; clone_size: -; cdr3_nt: TGCGCCAGCAGCTTTCCGGGACAAGAGCAGTTCTTC; cdr3_aa: CASSFPGQEQFF
v_call: TRBV4-1; d_call: TRBD2; j_call: TRBJ2-3; clone_size: few; cdr3_nt: TGCGCCAGCAGCATCCGGGGGGGGGGCATGGATACGCAGTATTTT; cdr3_aa: CASSIRGGGMDTQYF
v_call: TRBV13; d_call: TRBD2; j_call: TRBJ2-1; clone_size: few; cdr3_nt: TGTGCCAGCAGCAAGACTAGCGGGAGTGTGGCTGAGCAGTTCTTC; cdr3_aa: CASSKTSGSVAEQFF
v_call: TRBV7-8; d_call: TRBD1; j_call: TRBJ2-1; clone_size: -; cdr3_nt: TGTGCCAGCAGCTTCACCCTCAGGGGGTTAGGAGCCAATGAGCAGTTCTTC; cdr3_aa: CASSFTLRGLGANEQFF
v_call: TRBV15; d_call: -; j_call: TRBJ1-2; clone_size: few; cdr3_nt: TGTGCCACCAGTATTCCCCAGCTCTATGGCTACACCTTC; cdr3_aa: CATSIPQLYGYTF
v_call: TRBV7-2; d_call: TRBD2; j_call: TRBJ2-7; clone_size: few; cdr3_nt: TGTGCCAGCAGCTCTAGACTAGCCGCCTACGAGCAGTACTTC; cdr3_aa: CASSSRLAAYEQYF
v_call: TRBV20-1; d_call: -; j_call: TRBJ2-5; clone_size: -; cdr3_nt: TGCAGTGGTCCCGAAGAGACCCAGTACTTC; cdr3_aa: CSGPEETQYF
v_call: TRBV12-3/TRBV12-4; d_call: -; j_call: TRBJ2-3; clone_size: many; cdr3_nt: TGTGCCAGCAGTCTCCCGGGAGGCACAGATACGCAGTATTTT; cdr3_aa: CASSLPGGTDTQYF
v_call: TRBV27; d_call: -; j_call: TRBJ2-4; clone_size: many; cdr3_nt: TGTGCCAGCAGTTGGACTTGGGACTTAGCCAAAAACATTCAGTACTTC; cdr3_aa: CASSWTWDLAKNIQYF
v_call: TRBV3-1; d_call: -; j_call: TRBJ2-6; clone_size: -; cdr3_nt: TGTGCCAGCAGCCAAGATCCCCGAAGGGGGGAGGCTGGGGCCAACGTCCTGACTTTC; cdr3_aa: CASSQDPRRGEAGANVLTF
v_call: TRBV11-2; d_call: TRBD1; j_call: TRBJ1-1; clone_size: many; cdr3_nt: TGTGCCAGCAGCTTAACCGGGACAGGGATCACTGAAGCTTTCTTT; cdr3_aa: CASSLTGTGITEAFF